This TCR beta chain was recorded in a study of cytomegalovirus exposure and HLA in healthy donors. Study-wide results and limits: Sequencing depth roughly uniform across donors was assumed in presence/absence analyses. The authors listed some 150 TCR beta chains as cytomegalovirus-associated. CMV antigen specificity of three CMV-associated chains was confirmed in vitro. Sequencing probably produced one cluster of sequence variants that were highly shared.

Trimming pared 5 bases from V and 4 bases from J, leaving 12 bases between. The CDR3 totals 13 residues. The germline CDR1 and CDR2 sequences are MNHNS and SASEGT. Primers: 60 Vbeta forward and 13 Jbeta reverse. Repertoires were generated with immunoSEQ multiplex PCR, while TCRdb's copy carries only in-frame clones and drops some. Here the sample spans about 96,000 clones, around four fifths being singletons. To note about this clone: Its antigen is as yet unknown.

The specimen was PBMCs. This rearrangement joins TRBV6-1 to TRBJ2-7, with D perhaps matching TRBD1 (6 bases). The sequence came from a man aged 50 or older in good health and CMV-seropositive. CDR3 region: CASSRDTPYEQYF. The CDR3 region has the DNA TGTGCCAGCAGTCGGGACACCCCTTACGAGCAGTACTTC.